The sequence of this TCR beta chain was determined in a study of T-cell memory formation after mild COVID-19. Study overall: Clusters of TCRs were largely donor specific. Study-wide findings and caveats: Contracting clones from day 15 to 85 showed balanced CD4/CD8; later expanders favored CD4+. Clones that contracted clustered mainly in CM and EM if CD4+ and in EMRA if CD8+.

Deletions cut 0 bases from V and 3 bases from J, with 6 bases between. This CDR3 is built from 14 residues. Germline CDR1 reads LGHNA; CDR2 reads YSLEER. This clonotype came up a few times. Its antigen is unidentified. Constant-segment primers were used for 5'RACE, and the resulting TCR alpha and TCR beta cDNA libraries carried sample barcodes and UMIs. TCRdb reprocessed the 5' RACE reads with MiXCR, giving one entry per CDR3 protein. The sample contains about 45,000 distinct CDR3 sequences, 7.3% of which appear only once. This chain links TRBV4-3 with TRBJ2-1; D possibly matches TRBD1 or TRBD2 (5 bases each). This TCR came from a man between 18 and 29 years old who had mild COVID-19 (a few samples of this study predate the infection). Cell type and time point are not known. Specimen: PBMCs or a T cell subset sorted from them (not recorded which). The CDR3 DNA reads TGCGCCAGCAGCCAAGATGGGGGCTACAATGAGCAGTTCTTC. Its protein product is CASSQDGGYNEQFF.